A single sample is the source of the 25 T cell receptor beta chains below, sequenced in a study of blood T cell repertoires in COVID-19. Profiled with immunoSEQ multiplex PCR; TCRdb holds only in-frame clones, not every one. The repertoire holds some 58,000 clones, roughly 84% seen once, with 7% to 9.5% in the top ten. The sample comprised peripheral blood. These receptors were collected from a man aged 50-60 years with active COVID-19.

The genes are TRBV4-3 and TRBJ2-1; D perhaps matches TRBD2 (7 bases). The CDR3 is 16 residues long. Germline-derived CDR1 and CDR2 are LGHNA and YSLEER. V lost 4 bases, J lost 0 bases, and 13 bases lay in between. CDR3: CASSPRGASSYNEQFF. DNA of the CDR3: TGCGCCAGCAGCCCTCGGGGGGCCAGCTCCTACAATGAGCAGTTCTTC.

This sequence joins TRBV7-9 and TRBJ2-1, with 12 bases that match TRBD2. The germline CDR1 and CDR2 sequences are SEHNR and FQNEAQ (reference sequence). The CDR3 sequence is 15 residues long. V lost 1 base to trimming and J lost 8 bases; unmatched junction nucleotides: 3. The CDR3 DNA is TGTGCCAGCAGCTTAGGGCCTAGCGGGAGGGATGAGCAGTTCTTC. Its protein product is CASSLGPSGRDEQFF.

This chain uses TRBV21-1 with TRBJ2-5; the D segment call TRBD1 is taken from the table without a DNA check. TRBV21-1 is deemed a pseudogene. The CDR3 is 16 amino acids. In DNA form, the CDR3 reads TGTGCCAGCAGCAAAGGTATTGGGTCCTGGGCGGAGACCCAGTACTTC. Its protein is CASSKGIGSWAETQYF.

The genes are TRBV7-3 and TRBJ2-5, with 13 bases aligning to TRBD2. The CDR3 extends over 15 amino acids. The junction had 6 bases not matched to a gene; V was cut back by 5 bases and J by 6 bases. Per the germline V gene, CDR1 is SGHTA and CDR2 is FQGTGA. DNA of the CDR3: TGTGCCAGCAGCGTGGGACTAGCGGGGAGGCAGACCCAGTACTTC. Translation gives CASSVGLAGRQTQYF. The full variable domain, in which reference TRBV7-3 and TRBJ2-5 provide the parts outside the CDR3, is GAGVSQTPSNKVTEKGKYVELRCDPISGHTALYWYRQSLGQGPEFLIYFQGTGAADDSGLPNDRFFAVRPEGSVSTLKIQRTERGDSAVYLCASSVGLAGRQTQYFGPGTRLLVL.

The CDR3: CASRTSAGSNQPQHF. CDR3 DNA: TGTGCCAGCAGGACCTCGGCGGGGAGCAATCAGCCCCAGCATTTT. V is TRBV28 and J is TRBJ1-5; D is unclear. Germline V gene lookup returns CDR1 MDHEN and CDR2 SYDVKM. The V end lost 6 bases, the J end lost 1 base, and 13 bases lay between the germline ends. There are 15 residues in the CDR3. The full variable domain, completed using reference TRBV28 and TRBJ1-5, is DVKVTQSSRYLVKRTGEKVFLECVQDMDHENMFWYRQDPGLGLRLIYFSYDVKMKEKGDIPEGYSVSREKKERFSLILESASTNQTSMYLCASRTSAGSNQPQHFGDGTRLSIL.

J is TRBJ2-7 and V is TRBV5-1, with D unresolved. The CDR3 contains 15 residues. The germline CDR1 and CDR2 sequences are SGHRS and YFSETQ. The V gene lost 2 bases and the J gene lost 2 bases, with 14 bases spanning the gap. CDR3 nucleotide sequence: TGCGCCAGCAGCTTCAGCGTTTCCCGAACCTACGAGCAGTACTTC. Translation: CASSFSVSRTYEQYF.

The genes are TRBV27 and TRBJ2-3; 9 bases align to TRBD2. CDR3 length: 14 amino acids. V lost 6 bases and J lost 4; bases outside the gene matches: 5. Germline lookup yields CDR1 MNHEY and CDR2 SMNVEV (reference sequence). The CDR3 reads CASRAGLASDTQYF. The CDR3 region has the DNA TGTGCCAGCAGGGCTGGACTAGCGTCAGATACGCAGTATTTT.

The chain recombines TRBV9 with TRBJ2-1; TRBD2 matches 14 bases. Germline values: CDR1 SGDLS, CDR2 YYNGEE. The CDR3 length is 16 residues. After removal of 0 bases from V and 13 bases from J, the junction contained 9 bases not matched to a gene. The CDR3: CASSVDRGLAGENQFF. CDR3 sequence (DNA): TGTGCCAGCAGCGTAGATAGGGGACTAGCGGGAGAAAACCAGTTCTTC.

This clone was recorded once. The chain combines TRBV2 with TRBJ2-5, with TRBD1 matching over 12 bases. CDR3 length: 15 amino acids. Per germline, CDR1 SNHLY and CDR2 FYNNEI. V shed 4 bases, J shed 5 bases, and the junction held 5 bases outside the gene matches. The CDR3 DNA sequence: TGTGCCAGCAGTGGAGGGACAGGGGGCACGGAGACCCAGTACTTC. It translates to CASSGGTGGTETQYF.

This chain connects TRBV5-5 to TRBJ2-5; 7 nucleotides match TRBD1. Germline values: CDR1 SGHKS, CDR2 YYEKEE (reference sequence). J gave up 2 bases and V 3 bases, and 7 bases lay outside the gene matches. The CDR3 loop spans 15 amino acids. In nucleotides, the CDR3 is TGTGCCAGCAGCTCTAACTCGGACAGGCAAGAGACCCAGTACTTC. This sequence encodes CASSSNSDRQETQYF.

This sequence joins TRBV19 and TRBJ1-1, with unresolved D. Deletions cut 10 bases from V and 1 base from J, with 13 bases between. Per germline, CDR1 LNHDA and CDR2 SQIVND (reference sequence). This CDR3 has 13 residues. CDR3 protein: CATFAGRNTEAFF. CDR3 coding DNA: TGTGCCACGTTCGCGGGAAGGAACACTGAAGCTTTCTTT.

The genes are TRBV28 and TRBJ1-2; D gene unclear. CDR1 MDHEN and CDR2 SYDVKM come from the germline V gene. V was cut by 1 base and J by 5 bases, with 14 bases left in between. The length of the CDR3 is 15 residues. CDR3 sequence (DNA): TGTGCCAGCAGTTTATTAGCGGGCCCCATTTATGGCTACACCTTC. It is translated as CASSLLAGPIYGYTF.

In DNA form, the CDR3 reads TGTGCCAGTAGTCTATCACAGGGGACTGAAGCTTTCTTT. This encodes CASSLSQGTEAFF. This chain links TRBV19 with TRBJ1-1; the match to TRBD1 covers 7 bases. The V segment lost 5 bases and the J segment 5 bases; nucleotides outside the gene matches: 5. CDR3 length: 13 amino acids. Germline V gives CDR1 LNHDA, CDR2 SQIVND (reference sequence).

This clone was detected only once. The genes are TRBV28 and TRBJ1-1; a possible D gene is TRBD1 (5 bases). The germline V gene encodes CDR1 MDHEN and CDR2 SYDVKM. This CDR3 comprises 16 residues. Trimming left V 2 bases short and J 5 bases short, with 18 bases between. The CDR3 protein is CASSLSLYRPGTEAFF. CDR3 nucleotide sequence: TGTGCCAGCAGTTTAAGCCTTTACAGGCCGGGTACTGAAGCTTTCTTT.

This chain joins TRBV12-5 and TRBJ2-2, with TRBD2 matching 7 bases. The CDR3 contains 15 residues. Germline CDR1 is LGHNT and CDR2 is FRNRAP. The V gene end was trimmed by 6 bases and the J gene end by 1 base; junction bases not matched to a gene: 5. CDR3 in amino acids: CASGHTSENTGELFF. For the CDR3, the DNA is TGTGCTAGTGGCCACACTAGCGAGAACACCGGGGAGCTGTTTTTT.

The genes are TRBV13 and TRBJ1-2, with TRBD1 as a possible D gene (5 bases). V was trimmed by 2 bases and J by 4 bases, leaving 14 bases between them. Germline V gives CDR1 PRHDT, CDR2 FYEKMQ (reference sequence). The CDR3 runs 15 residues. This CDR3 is CASSLRNQGGYGYTF. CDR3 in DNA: TGTGCCAGCAGCTTACGTAATCAGGGAGGCTATGGCTACACCTTC.

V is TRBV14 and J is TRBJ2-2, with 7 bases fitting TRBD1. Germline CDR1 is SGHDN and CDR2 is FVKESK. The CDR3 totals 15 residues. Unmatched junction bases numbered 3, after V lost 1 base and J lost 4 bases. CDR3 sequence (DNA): TGTGCCAGCAGCCAAGGACAGGGTCGCACCGGGGAGCTGTTTTTT. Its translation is CASSQGQGRTGELFF.

This CDR3 is CASSLAGSGRIRYEQYF. The CDR3, as DNA: TGTGCCAGCAGCTTAGCCGGTAGCGGGAGAATCCGCTACGAGCAGTACTTC. V usage is TRBV11-1 and J usage is TRBJ2-7, with 9 nucleotides matching TRBD2. The CDR3 runs to 17 residues. Germline V gene sequence: CDR1 SGHAT, CDR2 FQDESV (reference sequence). Unmatched junction bases numbered 9, after V lost 0 bases and J lost 3 bases.

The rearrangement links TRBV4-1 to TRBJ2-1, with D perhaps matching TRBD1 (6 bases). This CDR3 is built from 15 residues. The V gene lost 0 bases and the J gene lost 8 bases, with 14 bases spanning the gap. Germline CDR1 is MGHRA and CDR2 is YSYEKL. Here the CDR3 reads CASSQDYMGADEQFF. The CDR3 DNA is TGCGCCAGCAGCCAAGATTATATGGGGGCGGATGAGCAGTTCTTC.

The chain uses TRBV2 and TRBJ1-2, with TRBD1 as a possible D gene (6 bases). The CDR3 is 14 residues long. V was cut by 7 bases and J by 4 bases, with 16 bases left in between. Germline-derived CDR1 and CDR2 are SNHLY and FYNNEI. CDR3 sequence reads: CASMVSTGAYGYTF. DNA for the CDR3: TGTGCCAGCATGGTATCGACAGGCGCCTATGGCTACACCTTC.

The CDR3 is CAWSVPGTVISYTF. The CDR3 region has the DNA TGTGCCTGGAGTGTACCCGGGACAGTGATCAGCTACACCTTC. This chain joins TRBV30 and TRBJ1-2; 7 bases line up with TRBD1. The CDR3 consists of 14 residues. Germline V gives CDR1 GTSNPN, CDR2 SVGIG (reference sequence). Trimming removed 0 bases from V and 9 bases from J; junction bases left unmatched: 10.

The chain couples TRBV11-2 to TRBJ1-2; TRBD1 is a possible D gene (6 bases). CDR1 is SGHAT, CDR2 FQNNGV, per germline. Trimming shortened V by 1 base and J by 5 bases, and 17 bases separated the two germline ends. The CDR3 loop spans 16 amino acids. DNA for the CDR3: TGTGCCAGCAGCTTAGGGTCCAGGACAGCTCGATATGGCTACACCTTC. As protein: CASSLGSRTARYGYTF.

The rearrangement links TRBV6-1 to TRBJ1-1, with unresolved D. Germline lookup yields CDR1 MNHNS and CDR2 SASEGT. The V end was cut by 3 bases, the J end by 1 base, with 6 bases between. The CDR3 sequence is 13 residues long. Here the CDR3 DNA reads TGTGCCAGCAGTGAGACAAGGAACACTGAAGCTTTCTTT. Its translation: CASSETRNTEAFF.

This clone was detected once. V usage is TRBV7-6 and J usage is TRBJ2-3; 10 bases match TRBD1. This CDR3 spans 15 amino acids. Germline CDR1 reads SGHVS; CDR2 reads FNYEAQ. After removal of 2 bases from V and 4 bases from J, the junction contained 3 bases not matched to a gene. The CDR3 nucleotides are TGTGCCAGCAGCTTAAGTGGACAGGGGGCAGATACGCAGTATTTT. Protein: CASSLSGQGADTQYF.

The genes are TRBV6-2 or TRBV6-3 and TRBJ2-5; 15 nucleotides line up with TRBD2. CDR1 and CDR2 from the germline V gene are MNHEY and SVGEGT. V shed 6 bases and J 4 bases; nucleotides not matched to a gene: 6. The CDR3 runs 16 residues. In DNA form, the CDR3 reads TGTGCCAGCAGCCGCGGACTAGCGGGAGGGCCAGAGACCCAGTACTTC. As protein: CASSRGLAGGPETQYF.